This TCR beta chain is drawn from a study of cytomegalovirus exposure and HLA in healthy donors. Study-wide results and limits: The study dropped some indistinguishable V segments, TRBV6-2 and TRBV6-3 among them.

Although they were nominally healthy when sampled, donors likely had unrecorded immune exposures. Concerning this clone: As yet, its antigen is unknown.

The V gene lost 5 bases and the J gene lost 5 bases, with 21 bases spanning the gap. CDR3 length: 16 amino acids. CDR1 is SEHNR, CDR2 FQNEAQ, per germline (reference sequence). PCR was performed using 60 Vbeta and 13 Jbeta primers. Data came from immunoSEQ multiplex PCR; TCRdb stores just in-frame clones and leaves some out. Of about 94,000 clones in the sample, about 76% were seen once. The receptor was isolated from a middle-aged man in good health and CMV-seropositive. Sequenced: PBMCs. V gene TRBV7-9 combines with J gene TRBJ2-5; D uncertain. Here the CDR3 reads CASSLSPLSSGETQYF. In DNA, the CDR3 is TGTGCCAGCAGCCTGTCGCCCCTTAGCAGTGGGGAGACCCAGTACTTC.